Reported below is one T cell receptor (beta chain). The target of this receptor is not known. There are no base qualities to consult, and no much larger clone falls within one base. The entire isolated RNA was reverse transcribed using the High Capacity cDNA Reverse Transcription Kit, and thus expressed TCRB transcripts were sequenced. Deep immunoSEQ sequencing was applied to naive, central memory and regulatory T cell samples, giving an average of about 3.8 million total reads per sample. After sorted cells were lysed in RLT buffer, RNA was extracted with DNase-treated RNeasy Micro or Mini kits, with the choice depending on cell number. Each cell subset was processed separately to prevent cross-contamination, with patient and healthy donor samples processed together. The immunoSEQ multiplex PCR was used to amplify TCRB sequences from cDNA, generating 87-bp fragments that spanned the CDR3 region. Sequencing of the amplicons was done on the Illumina HiSeq platform. The original methods were these. Synthetic template baselines were used to correct PCR bias computationally, reads within Hamming distance 2 were collapsed, and singletons that could not be merged were discarded. Reads were aligned against IMGT so that V, D and J genes, CDR3 length and insertions or deletions at six rearrangement sites could be assigned. Clonotype counts were normalized to sorted cell number within each subset before computing true diversity and Gini coefficients with the tcR R package. Repertoire sharing was quantified using the overlap coefficient calculated on TCRB nucleotide sequences. Sourced from immuneACCESS, this table was stored by TCRdb with only in-frame sequences that have V and J called. A share of the clones is absent; for the studies checked, an unresolved V gene accounts for under half, and the remainder has no known explanation. V, J and clone size are taken as reported in that table, and D and trimming were inferred from the DNA itself. The sample table holds 130,000 to 150,000 clones, of which about a tenth were seen once. The ten largest account for roughly 0.74% of the sample.

The CDR3 measures 15 amino acids from cysteine to phenylalanine. Left in the record is the CDR3 DNA by itself, 45 bases read in frame from the first base. Looking up the germline V gene yields CDR1 SGHDT and CDR2 YYEEEE. The junction shows trimming of 0 bases on V and 5 bases on J, and the gene matches do not reach 4 bases of it. The data belong to a study of beta chain features in type 1 diabetes (dated by TCRdb to 2017 to 2018). Context from the whole study: No differences in mean age, gender distribution, total cell number or subset yield were found between patients and healthy donors. Across all samples, fewer than 110,000,000 sorted cells were examined, and cell number per subset correlated strongly with RNA yield. In the study, recently diagnosed type 1 diabetes patients and matched healthy donors were compared on the TCRB repertoires of their sorted circulating CD4+ T cell subsets. Regulatory and stem cell-like memory subsets were isolated from only 8 patients and about eight healthy donors, whereas naive and central memory subsets came from all 30 or so donors.

Each donor gave one peripheral blood draw, averaging approximately 0.12 L, which was collected into heparinised tubes. A BD FACSAria II and a panel including CD45RO, CCR7, CD25, CD127, CD95 and CD27 were used to sort naive, central memory, regulatory and stem cell-like memory CD4+ T cells. All sorted populations exceeded 95% purity. PBMCs were isolated right away by Lymphoprep density gradient centrifugation and were stained directly, without culture. So that batch effects would be minimized, each experiment stained and sorted samples in pairs, pairing one healthy donor with one patient. Overall study results and their limits: Because the HLA sub-analyses included only small numbers of individuals, any influence of HLA type on TCRB rearrangement was left unresolved. Naive, central memory and regulatory TCRB repertoires appeared to be more alike among patients than among healthy donors. Type 1 diabetes patients showed a moderate but significant shortening of TCRB CDR3 length in all four CD4+ subsets. Shorter templates might be favored by PCR, yet because patient and control samples were amplified and corrected together, any such skew would affect both groups equally. Sequencing cDNA rather than genomic DNA could over-represent highly expressing activated cells, although activation and CD3 levels did not differ between groups. Fewer insertions and more nucleotide deletions at VDJ recombination sites were observed in patients with type 1 diabetes, implying thymic rearrangement abnormalities.

The V and J segments used are TRBV5-6 and TRBJ2-5; the junction holds 10 bases that match TRBD1. The clonotype originates from a man between 18 and 29 years old in good health. Material: central memory CD4+ T cells from blood. Read as DNA, the sequence is TGTGCCAGCAGCTTGGGACAGGGGGCCTGGGAGACCCAGTACTTC. The translation is CASSLGQGAWETQYF.